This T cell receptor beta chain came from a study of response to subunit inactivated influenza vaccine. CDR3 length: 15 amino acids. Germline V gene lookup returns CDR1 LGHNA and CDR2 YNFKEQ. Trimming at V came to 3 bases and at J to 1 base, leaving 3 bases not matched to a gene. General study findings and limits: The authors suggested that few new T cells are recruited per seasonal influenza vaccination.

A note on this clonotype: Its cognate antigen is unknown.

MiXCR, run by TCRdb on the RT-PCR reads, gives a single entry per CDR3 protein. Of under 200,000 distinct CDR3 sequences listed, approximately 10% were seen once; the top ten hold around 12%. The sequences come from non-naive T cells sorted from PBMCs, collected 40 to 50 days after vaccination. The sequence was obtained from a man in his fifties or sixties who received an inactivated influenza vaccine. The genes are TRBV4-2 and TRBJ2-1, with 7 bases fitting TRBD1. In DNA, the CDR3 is TGTGCCAGCAGCCACCCGGGACAGTCCTACAATGAGCAGTTCTTC. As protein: CASSHPGQSYNEQFF.